A selection of T cell receptor beta chains follows, all from one sample in a study of T cell repertoires in cytomegalovirus infection. TCRdb recomputed calls from the reads with MiXCR, one row per CDR3 protein. The repertoire holds some 940,000 distinct CDR3 sequences, with 30% to 40% as singletons. Their cognate antigens are unknown. The sample consisted of cultured CD8+ T cells from PBMCs, taken from culture after CMV antigen stimulation. The receptors were sampled from a human donor in good health (CMV status not recorded). Some clones in this sample may be carry-over from other donors' samples. Both conserved end residues are part of each CDR3. Each record gives: D gene, V gene, clone size, J gene, CDR3 DNA, CDR3 protein. A D gene is named only where the DNA matches it firmly. The size entry is marked missing in some rows and otherwise reads once, few, many or a size class.

d_gene: -
v_gene: TRBV6-5
abundance: -
j_gene: TRBJ2-7
CDR3nt: TGTGCCAGCAGTTACGCGGCTTCCTACGAGCAGTACTTC
CDR3aa: CASSYAASYEQYF

d_gene: -
v_gene: TRBV12-3/TRBV12-4
abundance: few
j_gene: TRBJ2-3
CDR3nt: TGTGCCAGCAGTTTTTTCCCCACCGCCGACAGGTTCACAGATACGCAGTATTTT
CDR3aa: CASSFFPTADRFTDTQYF

d_gene: -
v_gene: TRBV6-4
abundance: few
j_gene: TRBJ1-1
CDR3nt: TGTGCCAGCGCCCCGGAGGGAGTGACGAACACTGAAGCTTTCTTT
CDR3aa: CASAPEGVTNTEAFF

d_gene: -
v_gene: TRBV29-1
abundance: few
j_gene: TRBJ2-7
CDR3nt: TGCAGCGTTGAGGGGAGCCGGTACGAGCAGTACTTC
CDR3aa: CSVEGSRYEQYF

d_gene: -
v_gene: TRBV6-6
abundance: few
j_gene: TRBJ1-2
CDR3nt: TGTGCCAGCAGTTCCCCCCCACCTAAGGGGGGGGCGGACTATGGCTACACCTTC
CDR3aa: CASSSPPPKGGADYGYTF

d_gene: -
v_gene: TRBV11-2
abundance: -
j_gene: TRBJ1-3
CDR3nt: TGTGCCAGCAGCCCACTCGGGACATCGGAATCTGGAAACACCATATATTTT
CDR3aa: CASSPLGTSESGNTIYF

d_gene: -
v_gene: TRBV7-9
abundance: -
j_gene: TRBJ1-2
CDR3nt: TGTGCCAGCAGCTTAGCAATAGGGGGCTATGGCTACACCTTC
CDR3aa: CASSLAIGGYGYTF

d_gene: -
v_gene: TRBV7-2
abundance: many
j_gene: TRBJ2-1
CDR3nt: TGTGCCAGCAGCTTAGACGCGGAATACAATGAGCAGTTCTTC
CDR3aa: CASSLDAEYNEQFF

d_gene: -
v_gene: TRBV7-9
abundance: few
j_gene: TRBJ2-2
CDR3nt: TGTGCCAGCTGGGGGACATTAGAAACCGGGGAGCTGTTTTTT
CDR3aa: CASWGTLETGELFF

d_gene: TRBD1
v_gene: TRBV4-1
abundance: -
j_gene: TRBJ1-5
CDR3nt: TGCGCCAGCAGCCGGACAGGGGGCGCCGGTCAGCCCCAGCATTTT
CDR3aa: CASSRTGGAGQPQHF

d_gene: -
v_gene: TRBV18
abundance: -
j_gene: TRBJ2-1
CDR3nt: TGTGCCAGTCTGTCCGCCTACAATGAGCAGTTCTTC
CDR3aa: CASLSAYNEQFF

d_gene: -
v_gene: TRBV27
abundance: many
j_gene: TRBJ1-1
CDR3nt: TGTGCCAGCAGGCGCGGCGGGTCCCTTATGAACACTGAAGCTTTCTTT
CDR3aa: CASRRGGSLMNTEAFF

d_gene: -
v_gene: TRBV4-1
abundance: -
j_gene: TRBJ2-1
CDR3nt: TGCGCCAGCAGCCAAGAAACTACCTACAATGAGCAGTTCTTC
CDR3aa: CASSQETTYNEQFF

d_gene: -
v_gene: TRBV12-3/TRBV12-4
abundance: -
j_gene: TRBJ1-5
CDR3nt: TGTCCCAGCAGTTTATTGGAGCCGAGCAATCAGCCCCAGCATTTT
CDR3aa: CPSSLLEPSNQPQHF

d_gene: -
v_gene: TRBV9
abundance: -
j_gene: TRBJ2-3
CDR3nt: TGTGCCAGCAACGAGGGGGGCAGAGATACGCAGTATTTT
CDR3aa: CASNEGGRDTQYF

d_gene: TRBD1
v_gene: TRBV6-1
abundance: -
j_gene: TRBJ2-7
CDR3nt: TGTGCCAGCAGTGAAGCGACGGTGGGGGACAGAAAATACTACGAGCAGTACTTC
CDR3aa: CASSEATVGDRKYYEQYF

d_gene: -
v_gene: TRBV12-5
abundance: -
j_gene: TRBJ2-2
CDR3nt: TGTGCTAGTGGTTTGGTCGGGGCAGCCCGGCCCGGGGAGCTGTTTTTT
CDR3aa: CASGLVGAARPGELFF

d_gene: -
v_gene: TRBV12-3/TRBV12-4
abundance: -
j_gene: TRBJ1-3
CDR3nt: TGTGCCAGCAGCGACAGCAGAAACACCATATATTTT
CDR3aa: CASSDSRNTIYF

d_gene: -
v_gene: TRBV6-1
abundance: few
j_gene: TRBJ2-7
CDR3nt: TGTGCCAGCAGTGAAGCGGGCGGCCCCTCCTACGAGCAGTACTTC
CDR3aa: CASSEAGGPSYEQYF

d_gene: TRBD2
v_gene: TRBV6-5
abundance: -
j_gene: TRBJ2-3
CDR3nt: TGTGCCAGCCACACCAGAGCGGGGGGGCAATCAGATACGCAGTATTTT
CDR3aa: CASHTRAGGQSDTQYF

d_gene: -
v_gene: TRBV6-1
abundance: -
j_gene: TRBJ2-2
CDR3nt: TGTGCCAGCAGTGAGGGTCTGAGGGTTAGGGACACCGGGGAGCTGTTTTTT
CDR3aa: CASSEGLRVRDTGELFF

d_gene: -
v_gene: TRBV6-1
abundance: few
j_gene: TRBJ2-3
CDR3nt: TGTGCCAGCGGGACGGAGACCACAGATACGCAGTATTTT
CDR3aa: CASGTETTDTQYF

d_gene: TRBD1
v_gene: TRBV24-1
abundance: once
j_gene: TRBJ2-1
CDR3nt: TGTGCCACAACGCGGGACAGGGTTACTTGGTTCTTC
CDR3aa: CATTRDRVTWFF

d_gene: -
v_gene: TRBV12-3/TRBV12-4
abundance: few
j_gene: TRBJ2-4
CDR3nt: TGTGCCAGCACCTCATTACTAGGACAGCGGGACAAAAACATTCAGTACTTC
CDR3aa: CASTSLLGQRDKNIQYF

d_gene: -
v_gene: TRBV7-9
abundance: few
j_gene: TRBJ2-2
CDR3nt: TGTGCCAGCAGCTTAGTTTTGTGGGACACAAACACCGGGGAGCTGTTTTTT
CDR3aa: CASSLVLWDTNTGELFF

d_gene: TRBD1
v_gene: TRBV6-6
abundance: few
j_gene: TRBJ2-3
CDR3nt: TGTGCCAGCAGGCTTACGGGACAGACAGATACGCAGTATTTT
CDR3aa: CASRLTGQTDTQYF

d_gene: TRBD1
v_gene: TRBV6-6
abundance: few
j_gene: TRBJ2-5
CDR3nt: TGTGCCAGCAACTTGGGACAGGGGGCGAGAGAGACCCAGTACTTC
CDR3aa: CASNLGQGARETQYF

d_gene: -
v_gene: TRBV27
abundance: few
j_gene: TRBJ2-3
CDR3nt: TGTGCCAGCAGTGAAACCGGCCAACTATACAGGCGTACGCAGTATTTT
CDR3aa: CASSETGQLYRRTQYF

d_gene: -
v_gene: TRBV19
abundance: few
j_gene: TRBJ1-2
CDR3nt: TGTGCCAGCACCTGGGACCATAACTATGGCTACACCTTC
CDR3aa: CASTWDHNYGYTF

d_gene: TRBD2
v_gene: TRBV12-3/TRBV12-4
abundance: -
j_gene: TRBJ2-1
CDR3nt: TGTGCCAGCAGTCCCCGGGGACTAGCGGGGCTCCCGTGGGAGTTCTTC
CDR3aa: CASSPRGLAGLPWEFF

d_gene: TRBD1
v_gene: TRBV7-6
abundance: -
j_gene: TRBJ1-2
CDR3nt: TGTGCCCTGGACAGGGGGCACTATGGCTACATCTTC
CDR3aa: CALDRGHYGYIF